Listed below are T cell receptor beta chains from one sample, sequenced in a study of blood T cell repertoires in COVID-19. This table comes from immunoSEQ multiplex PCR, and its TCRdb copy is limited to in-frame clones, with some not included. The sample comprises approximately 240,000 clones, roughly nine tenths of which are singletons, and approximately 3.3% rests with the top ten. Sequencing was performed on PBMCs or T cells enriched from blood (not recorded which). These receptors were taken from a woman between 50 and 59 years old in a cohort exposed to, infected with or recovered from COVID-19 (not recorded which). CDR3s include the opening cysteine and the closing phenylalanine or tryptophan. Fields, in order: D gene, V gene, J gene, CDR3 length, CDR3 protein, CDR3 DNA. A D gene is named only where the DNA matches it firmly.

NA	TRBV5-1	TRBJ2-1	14	CASSHNNNYNEQFF	TGCGCCAGCAGCCATAACAACAACTACAATGAGCAGTTCTTC
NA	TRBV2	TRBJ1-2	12	CASRDDSYGYTF	TGTGCCAGCAGAGACGACAGCTATGGCTACACCTTC
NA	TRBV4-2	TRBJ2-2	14	CASSQDLYTGELFF	TGTGCCAGCAGCCAAGACTTATACACCGGGGAGCTGTTTTTT
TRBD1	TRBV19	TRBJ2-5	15	CASSPGQGDQETQYF	TGTGCCAGTAGCCCGGGACAGGGGGACCAAGAGACCCAGTACTTC
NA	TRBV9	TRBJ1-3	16	CASSEPIQGSGNTIYF	TGTGCCAGCAGCGAGCCAATACAGGGCTCTGGAAACACCATATATTTT
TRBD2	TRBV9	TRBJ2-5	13	CASSTSVQETQYF	TGTGCCAGCAGCACTAGCGTCCAAGAGACCCAGTACTTC
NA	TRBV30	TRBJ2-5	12	CAWSVPQETQYF	TGTGCCTGGAGTGTACCACAGGAGACCCAGTACTTC
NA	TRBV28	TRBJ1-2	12	CASKEGDYGYTF	TGTGCCAGCAAAGAGGGGGACTATGGCTACACCTTC
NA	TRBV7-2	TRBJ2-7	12	CASSRGGTLTYF	TGTGCCAGCAGCCGTGGCGGGACTCTGACGTACTTC
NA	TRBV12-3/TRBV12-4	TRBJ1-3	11	CASSKGNTIYF	TGTGCCAGCAGCAAAGGAAACACCATATATTTT